This passage covers 31 T cell receptor beta chains from one sample sequenced in a study of T cells after posttransplantation cyclophosphamide (dated by TCRdb to the mid-2010s). The receptor library was made with the immunoSEQ multiplex PCR assay. Sourced from immuneACCESS, this table was stored by TCRdb with only in-frame sequences that have V and J called. A share of the clones is absent; for the studies checked, an unresolved V gene accounts for under half, and the remainder has no known explanation. For this sample, about 34,000 clones are listed, none of them singletons. Of the sample, around 6.5% falls within the top ten clones. Source material: PBMCs. These receptors all come from a woman aged 50 to 60 in good health and a related stem cell transplant donor.

This sequence joins TRBV30 and TRBJ2-3; the D gene is possibly TRBD1 (5 bases). Trimming shortened V by 4 bases and J by 3 bases, and 11 bases separated the two germline ends. The CDR3 is 13 amino acids. The V gene's germline CDR1 is GTSNPN and CDR2 SVGIG (reference sequence). The CDR3 here is CAWTRGATDTQYF. The CDR3 DNA sequence: TGTGCCTGGACAAGGGGCGCGACAGATACGCAGTATTTT.

This clone was seen many times. This rearrangement joins TRBV28 to TRBJ1-1; D may be TRBD1 (5 bases). Per the germline V gene, CDR1 is MDHEN and CDR2 is SYDVKM. CDR3 length equals 12 residues. Trimming stripped 10 bases from V and 5 bases from J, with 14 bases between. CDR3 amino acids: CAITGGWTEAFF. The CDR3 region has the DNA TGTGCCATCACTGGGGGGTGGACTGAAGCTTTCTTT.

In this sample, this clone turned up many times. The gene calls are TRBV11-2 and TRBJ2-5; 10 positions agree with TRBD2. The V gene's germline CDR1 is SGHAT and CDR2 FQNNGV. J gave up 2 bases and V 11 bases, and 8 bases lay outside the gene matches. CDR3 length: 14 residues. CDR3 coding DNA: TGTGCCTCCGGGACTAGCGCCTTACAAGAGACCCAGTACTTC. This sequence encodes CASGTSALQETQYF.

The chain has TRBV9 and TRBJ2-7; 7 bases map to TRBD2. Germline assignment: CDR1 SGDLS and CDR2 YYNGEE. J was trimmed by 3 bases and V by 4 bases; bases with no gene match: 10. This CDR3 spans 15 amino acids. The CDR3 sequence: CASSLQTGGIYEQYF. CDR3 coding DNA: TGTGCCAGCAGCCTCCAAACCGGGGGGATCTACGAGCAGTACTTC.

This clone appeared many times. The V call is TRBV7-8, the J call TRBJ2-3; perhaps TRBD2 as D (5 bases). Trimming left V 6 bases short and J 5 bases short, with 9 bases between. The CDR3 is made up of 12 amino acids. Germline V lookup: CDR1 SGHVS, CDR2 FQNEAQ. Here the CDR3 reads CASRLGGDTQYF. For the CDR3, the DNA is TGTGCCAGCAGACTAGGAGGAGATACGCAGTATTTT.

The chain is built from TRBV7-8 and TRBJ1-5; perhaps TRBD1 as D (6 bases). This CDR3 region has 16 residues. V lost 2 bases and J 4 bases, leaving 15 bases between the germline ends. CDR1 and CDR2 (germline): SGHVS, FQNEAQ. CDR3 sequence reads: CASSLQGQLGNQPQHF. In nucleotides, the CDR3 is TGTGCCAGCAGCTTACAAGGACAGCTTGGTAATCAGCCCCAGCATTTT.

This clone has a count of ten or more. J is TRBJ1-1 and V is TRBV12-5; D is possibly TRBD1 (5 bases). V lost 5 bases and J 4 bases, leaving 14 bases between the germline ends. CDR3 size: 14 residues. The V gene's germline CDR1 is LGHNT and CDR2 FRNRAP. DNA for the CDR3: TGTGCTAGTGGTACCCACGGGGGAAGCACTGAAGCTTTCTTT. Protein product: CASGTHGGSTEAFF.

At least ten counts were recorded for this clone. This chain uses TRBV7-9 with TRBJ2-7; 7 bases are a match to TRBD2. From germline, CDR1 is SEHNR and CDR2 FQNEAQ (reference sequence). Trimming at V came to 6 bases and at J to 0 bases, leaving 8 bases not matched to a gene. CDR3 length: 15 amino acids. CDR3 region: CASSGLVLSSYEQYF. CDR3 DNA sequence: TGTGCCAGCAGTGGACTAGTCCTAAGCTCCTACGAGCAGTACTTC.

This clone was recorded at least ten times. V is TRBV7-2 and J is TRBJ2-7; TRBD2 agrees at 7 bases. V shed 5 bases, J shed 3 bases, and the junction held 7 bases outside the gene matches. CDR3 length: 14 residues. Germline V CDR1 and CDR2: SGHTA, FQGNSA. CDR3 sequence reads: CASSPRDYYYEQYF. The CDR3 nucleotides read TGTGCCAGCAGCCCCCGGGACTACTACTACGAGCAGTACTTC.

This clone was counted many times. The chain links TRBV11-3 to TRBJ2-3; D ambiguous. Germline V CDR1 and CDR2: SGHNT, YENEEA. V dropped 7 bases and J dropped 1 base, with 9 bases sitting between them. This CDR3 has 13 residues. The DNA of the CDR3 is TGTGCCAGCACCAATGGCCGCACAGATACGCAGTATTTT. Its translation: CASTNGRTDTQYF.

This clone showed up many times. V usage is TRBV4-2 and J usage is TRBJ1-1; maybe TRBD1 (5 bases). Trimming took 1 base from V and 2 from J, leaving 8 bases between them. CDR1 and CDR2 from the germline V gene are LGHNA and YNFKEQ. This CDR3 has 14 residues. This CDR3 reads CASSQGGGNTEAFF. The CDR3 coding sequence is TGTGCCAGCAGCCAAGGGGGGGGTAACACTGAAGCTTTCTTT.

This clone has ten or more counts. The chain couples TRBV19 to TRBJ1-1, with a tentative D call TRBD1 (5 bases). The CDR3 spans 12 residues. V was cut by 4 bases and J by 6 bases, with 9 bases left in between. Germline CDR1 and CDR2: LNHDA and SQIVND (reference sequence). As DNA, the CDR3 is TGTGCCAGTAGTACCAGGGAATCTGAAGCTTTCTTT. The encoded protein is CASSTRESEAFF.

This clone was seen ten or more times. This rearrangement joins TRBV6-5 to TRBJ1-1, with 7 nucleotides matching TRBD1. CDR1 and CDR2 (germline): MNHEY, SVGAGI. This CDR3 region has 15 residues. Germline trimming cut 5 bases from V and 7 bases from J; bases unmatched to any gene: 13. The DNA of the CDR3 is TGTGCCAGCAGTCGTCCGGGACAGAACTTTTTTGAAGCTTTCTTT. Translated, it gives CASSRPGQNFFEAFF.

This clone was seen many times. V and J are TRBV7-2 and TRBJ2-1, with 8 bases aligning to TRBD2. Germline V gene lookup returns CDR1 SGHTA and CDR2 FQGNSA. The CDR3 is made up of 17 amino acids. The ends lost 6 bases at V and 1 base at J; junction bases unmatched: 11. In DNA form, the CDR3 reads TGTGCCAGCAGAGGGGGGGGTAGCGGGGCTTCCTACAATGAGCAGTTCTTC. Its protein product is CASRGGGSGASYNEQFF.

This clone has more than one count but fewer than ten. V gene TRBV9 combines with J gene TRBJ2-2, with TRBD2 as a possible D gene (6 bases). CDR1 SGDLS and CDR2 YYNGEE come from the germline V gene. This CDR3 contains 15 residues. Trimming took 7 bases from V and 4 from J, leaving 17 bases between them. The CDR3 DNA is TGTGCCAGCGAGTCGGGCGGGGTGGGCACCGGGGAGCTGTTTTTT. Amino acids: CASESGGVGTGELFF.

This clone was observed at least ten times. The rearrangement joins TRBV19 to TRBJ1-1; TRBD1 aligns across 8 bases. Trimming cost V 3 bases and J 2 bases; bases outside gene matches: 5. The CDR3 length is 15 residues. The germline gives CDR1 LNHDA, CDR2 SQIVND (reference sequence). CDR3 DNA: TGTGCCAGTAGTATGCAGGGGGCGGCAAACACTGAAGCTTTCTTT. It specifies CASSMQGAANTEAFF.

J is TRBJ2-2 and V is TRBV5-1, with a tentative D call TRBD2 (5 bases). CDR1 and CDR2 from the germline V gene are SGHRS and YFSETQ. The CDR3 runs to 15 residues. V lost 7 bases, J lost 6 bases, and 19 bases lay in between. The CDR3 sequence is CASGVATWESGELFF. The CDR3 nucleotides are TGCGCCAGCGGAGTAGCGACCTGGGAGTCCGGGGAGCTGTTTTTT.

This clone has at least ten counts. V and J are TRBV11-3 and TRBJ2-3; tentative D call: TRBD1 (6 bases). The V gene's germline CDR1 is SGHNT and CDR2 YENEEA. The CDR3 length is 15 residues. Trimming removed 6 bases at V and 8 bases at J, with 21 bases between. The CDR3 protein is CASRPQGLVFGTQYF. CDR3 bases: TGTGCCAGCAGGCCCCAGGGGCTGGTATTCGGTACGCAGTATTTT.

This clone came up many times. The rearrangement uses TRBV7-9 and TRBJ1-1; D may be TRBD1 (5 bases). The germline CDR1 and CDR2 sequences are SEHNR and FQNEAQ (reference sequence). This CDR3 region has 13 residues. V lost 5 bases, J lost 1 base, and 8 bases lay in between. CDR3 DNA: TGTGCCAGCAGCGCGCAGGGGAACACTGAAGCTTTCTTT. It encodes CASSAQGNTEAFF.

This clone was picked up a small number of times. This chain joins TRBV9 and TRBJ2-1; possible D gene TRBD1, 6 bases. There are 16 residues in the CDR3. The germline V and J ends were trimmed by 0 bases and 0 bases, with 10 bases remaining between them. Germline V gene data show CDR1 as SGDLS and CDR2 as YYNGEE. The CDR3 loop reads CASSVEGDHSYNEQFF. CDR3 DNA sequence: TGTGCCAGCAGCGTAGAGGGGGACCACTCCTACAATGAGCAGTTCTTC.

This clone was counted ten times or more. The chain combines TRBV9 with TRBJ2-2; D uncertain. The germline gives CDR1 SGDLS, CDR2 YYNGEE. V dropped 4 bases and J dropped 2 bases, with 3 bases sitting between them. The CDR3 loop spans 12 amino acids. The CDR3: CASSLNTGELFF. In DNA form, the CDR3 reads TGTGCCAGCAGCCTAAACACCGGGGAGCTGTTTTTT.

The table lists this clone with a few counts. The V gene is TRBV7-9, the J gene TRBJ1-5; unclear D gene. This CDR3 has 14 amino acids. V was trimmed by 3 bases and J by 1 base, leaving 7 bases between them. From germline, CDR1 is SEHNR and CDR2 FQNEAQ (reference sequence). The CDR3 DNA is TGTGCCAGCAGCTTGGGCCTAAGCAATCAGCCCCAGCATTTT. The encoded protein is CASSLGLSNQPQHF.

This clone was observed many times. V and J are TRBV2 and TRBJ1-2; 7 nucleotides align to TRBD1. With 8 bases clipped from V and 5 bases from J, the junction kept 8 bases outside the gene matches. Germline V lookup: CDR1 SNHLY, CDR2 FYNNEI. The CDR3 runs 13 residues. In DNA form, the CDR3 reads TGTGCCAGCGGCTCCCTACAGGGGTATGGCTACACCTTC. It is translated as CASGSLQGYGYTF.

This clone was observed at least ten times. V gene TRBV10-3 combines with J gene TRBJ2-1; 13 bases line up with TRBD2. Germline loops: CDR1 ENHRY, CDR2 SYGVKD. The CDR3 totals 17 residues. Trimming cost V 7 bases and J 1 base; bases outside gene matches: 7. This chain's CDR3 is CAITQGLAGVSYNEQFF. The CDR3 DNA sequence: TGTGCCATCACGCAAGGACTAGCGGGAGTATCCTACAATGAGCAGTTCTTC.

This clone has a count of ten or more. This CDR3 reads CASSQLRGTGELFF. The CDR3 DNA is TGCGCCAGCAGCCAACTCAGGGGTACCGGGGAGCTGTTTTTT. The genes are TRBV4-1 and TRBJ2-2, with D possibly TRBD1 on 6 matching bases. Germline CDR1 MGHRA, CDR2 YSYEKL. CDR3 size: 14 residues. Trimming cost V 2 bases and J 5 bases, with 9 bases left between them.

This clone was recorded many times. The rearrangement links TRBV7-9 to TRBJ2-5; D gene uncertain. CDR3 length: 12 amino acids. Looked up from germline, CDR1 is SEHNR and CDR2 is FQNEAQ (reference sequence). Trimming pared 3 bases from V and 4 bases from J, leaving 6 bases between. CDR3 DNA sequence: TGTGCCAGCAGCTTGGTCGGAGAGACCCAGTACTTC. This gives the protein CASSLVGETQYF.

This clone was observed many times. V usage is TRBV28 and J usage is TRBJ2-1; perhaps TRBD1 as D (6 bases). This CDR3 contains 13 residues. Germline CDR1 is MDHEN and CDR2 is SYDVKM. Trimming cost V 6 bases and J 7 bases, with 13 bases left between them. The chain's CDR3 is CASRLPGVNEQFF. DNA for the CDR3: TGTGCCAGCAGGCTGCCAGGGGTGAATGAGCAGTTCTTC. Filled out from reference TRBV28 and TRBJ2-1, the complete variable domain reads DVKVTQSSRYLVKRTGEKVFLECVQDMDHENMFWYRQDPGLGLRLIYFSYDVKMKEKGDIPEGYSVSREKKERFSLILESASTNQTSMYLCASRLPGVNEQFFGPGTRLTVL.

At least ten counts were recorded for this clone. The V call is TRBV7-7, the J call TRBJ1-4; TRBD1 matches at 10 bases. Germline CDR1 and CDR2: SSHAT and FNYEAQ (reference sequence). There are 17 residues in the CDR3. With 5 bases clipped from V and 0 bases from J, the junction kept 6 bases outside the gene matches. In DNA form, the CDR3 reads TGTGCCAGCAGCCCCCCTGACAGGGGGCCAACTAATGAAAAACTGTTTTTT. The encoded protein is CASSPPDRGPTNEKLFF. The full variable domain, in which reference TRBV7-7 and TRBJ1-4 provide the parts outside the CDR3, is GAGVSQSPRYKVTKRGQDVTLRCDPISSHATLYWYQQALGQGPEFLTYFNYEAQPDKSGLPSDRFSAERPEGSISTLTIQRTEQRDSAMYRCASSPPDRGPTNEKLFFGSGTQLSVL.

This clone showed up just a few times. The rearrangement joins TRBV6-5 to TRBJ2-3; 9 bases map to TRBD2. The germline CDR1 and CDR2 sequences are MNHEY and SVGAGI. V shed 2 bases and J 6 bases; nucleotides not matched to a gene: 6. The CDR3 has 15 amino acids. CDR3: CASSYVAGGPDTQYF. CDR3 nucleotides: TGTGCCAGCAGTTACGTGGCGGGAGGGCCGGATACGCAGTATTTT.

This clone was counted ten times or more. V gene TRBV29-1 combines with J gene TRBJ1-3, with D perhaps matching TRBD1 (5 bases). The ends were cut back, 5 bases at V and 2 bases at J, with 13 bases in the middle. This CDR3 region has 14 residues. Germline V gene lookup returns CDR1 SQVTM and CDR2 ANQGSEA. Written as DNA, the CDR3 is TGCAGCGTTTGGGACTCTACTGCTGGAAACACCATATATTTT. Residues: CSVWDSTAGNTIYF.

This clone was counted ten times or more. This sequence joins TRBV2 and TRBJ1-5; possible D gene TRBD1, 6 bases. Germline V gene sequence: CDR1 SNHLY, CDR2 FYNNEI. V was cut by 10 bases and J by 11 bases, with 12 bases left in between. CDR3 size: 10 residues. CDR3 loop: CAIERTAQHF. CDR3 nucleotide sequence: TGTGCCATCGAGAGGACAGCCCAGCATTTT.